This record concerns one T cell receptor beta chain sequence. This specimen comes from a study of blood T cell repertoires in COVID-19. As for the study in general: The study drew acute and convalescent COVID-19 samples from the United States, Italy and Spain. Sources were T cells, B-cell-depleted T cells, or PBMCs; the material itself was cDNA or gDNA.

The CDR3 is 14 residues long. V lost 3 bases to trimming and J lost 1 base, with 9 bases between them. In germline, CDR1 is SGHVS, CDR2 FNYEAQ. Source study methods: Amplified reference gene primers provided the basis for estimating nucleated cell counts. The table came from immunoSEQ multiplex PCR; TCRdb's copy has only in-frame clones and leaves some out. V, J and clone size are those of that table, while D and trimming were read from the DNA. The repertoire holds about 220,000 clones, with around 80% as singletons. The TCR was taken from a woman aged 70-85 years with acute or convalescent COVID-19. The chain is built from TRBV7-6 and TRBJ2-5; D might be TRBD2 (5 bases). Sequenced input: peripheral blood. CDR3 protein: CASSFTAGQETQYF. Written as DNA, the CDR3 is TGTGCCAGCAGCTTTACCGCGGGCCAAGAGACCCAGTACTTC.